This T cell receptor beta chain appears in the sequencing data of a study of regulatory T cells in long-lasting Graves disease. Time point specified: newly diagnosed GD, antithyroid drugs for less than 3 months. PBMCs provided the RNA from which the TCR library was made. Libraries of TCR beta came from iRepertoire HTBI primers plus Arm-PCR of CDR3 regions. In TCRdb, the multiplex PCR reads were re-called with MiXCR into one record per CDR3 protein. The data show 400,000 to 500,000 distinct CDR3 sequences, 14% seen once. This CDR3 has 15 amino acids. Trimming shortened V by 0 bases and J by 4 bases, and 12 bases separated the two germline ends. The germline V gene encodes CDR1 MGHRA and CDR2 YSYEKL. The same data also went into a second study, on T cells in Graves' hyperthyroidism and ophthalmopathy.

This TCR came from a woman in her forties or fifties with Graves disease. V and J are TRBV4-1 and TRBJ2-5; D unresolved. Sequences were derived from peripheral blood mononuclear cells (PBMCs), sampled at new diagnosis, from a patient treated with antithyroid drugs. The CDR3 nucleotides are TGCGCCAGCAGCCAAGATAGGAGCGACGGAGAGACCCAGTACTTC. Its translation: CASSQDRSDGETQYF.